A selection of T cell receptor beta chains follows, all from one sample in a study of blood T cell repertoires in COVID-19. Sequencing used immunoSEQ multiplex PCR; TCRdb keeps in-frame clones, though not all of them. The sample yields fewer than 150,000 clones, roughly 80% seen once. Sequencing used PBMCs or T cells enriched from blood (not recorded which). These receptors originate from a man younger than 40 who had recovered from COVID-19. CDR3s include the opening cysteine and the closing phenylalanine or tryptophan. The D gene is left open where the match is weak. Clone sizes are given selectively: once, few, many, or a class where the clone is expanded.

j_gene	d_gene	abundance	v_gene	CDR3nt	CDR3aa
TRBJ1-1	TRBD1	-	TRBV19	TGTGCCAGTAGTATCTTCGGACAGGGAAAAACTGAAGCTTTCTTT	CASSIFGQGKTEAFF
TRBJ2-3	-	-	TRBV5-1	TGCGCCAGCAGCTTGGGGGGAGGTACGCAGTATTTT	CASSLGGGTQYF
TRBJ2-1	-	-	TRBV7-2	TGTGCCAGCAGCCAAGCCGCCGGGTCGAGCTCCTACAATGAGCAGTTCTTC	CASSQAAGSSSYNEQFF
TRBJ2-4	-	-	TRBV5-1	TGCGCCAGCAGCCTCCAGTCTGGACAGGCCAAAAACATTCAGTACTTC	CASSLQSGQAKNIQYF
TRBJ2-3	TRBD2	-	TRBV7-9	TGTGCCAGCAGCTTAGTACTAGCGGAGGCAGATACGCAGTATTTT	CASSLVLAEADTQYF
TRBJ2-1	-	-	TRBV24-1	TGTGCCACCAGTGACCCGGGCTCAGAGGGCTATGAGCAGTTCTTC	CATSDPGSEGYEQFF
TRBJ1-2	TRBD1	once	TRBV2	TGTGCCAGCAGGGACAGGGGAGGCGGCTATGGCTACACCTTC	CASRDRGGGYGYTF
TRBJ2-3	TRBD2	once	TRBV5-4	TGTGCCAGCAGCCCTAATAGCGGGGGGTCACGGCATACGCAGTATTTT	CASSPNSGGSRHTQYF
TRBJ2-5	-	-	TRBV11-2	TGTGCCAGCAGCAGAGAGAACCCAGGCTCGGAGACCCAGTACTTC	CASSRENPGSETQYF
TRBJ2-2	-	once	TRBV6-5	TGTGCCAGCAGGGATACAGGGTTAACCGGGGAGCTGTTTTTT	CASRDTGLTGELFF
TRBJ1-1	-	-	TRBV15	TGTGCCACCAGCATGGAGGGCCGGACTGAAGCTTTCTTT	CATSMEGRTEAFF
TRBJ1-2	TRBD1	few	TRBV19	TGTGCCAGTAGTATTAAGTGGGACAGGGTTATCTATGGCTACACCTTC	CASSIKWDRVIYGYTF
TRBJ1-2	-	-	TRBV30	TGTGCCTGGAGTGCAAGTGACGGGACTAACTATGGCTACACCTTC	CAWSASDGTNYGYTF
TRBJ2-7	-	-	TRBV19	TGTGCCAGTAGTATAGGTGGGAGAGCCGGCAGGGAGCAGTACTTC	CASSIGGRAGREQYF
TRBJ2-7	-	once	TRBV2	TGTGCCAGCAGTTATCCGACTAACGAGCAGTACTTC	CASSYPTNEQYF
TRBJ1-1	TRBD1	-	TRBV5-1	TGCGCCAGCAGCGTAGGGGGCCGGACTGAAGCTTTCTTT	CASSVGGRTEAFF
TRBJ2-5	-	-	TRBV10-1	TGCGCCAGCAGTGATGAGGCCGCTGGACAAGAGACCCAGTACTTC	CASSDEAAGQETQYF
TRBJ2-1	-	-	TRBV6-5	TGTGCCAGCAGTCCAGGCAGGAGGGTTGATGAGCAGTTCTTC	CASSPGRRVDEQFF
TRBJ2-7	TRBD1	-	TRBV6-1	TGTGCCAGCAGTGGCACCGGGACAGGGAGCTCCTACGAGCAGTACTTC	CASSGTGTGSSYEQYF
TRBJ1-2	TRBD1	-	TRBV6-5	TGTGCCAGCAGTACCCGGGACAGGGACTATGGCTACACCTTC	CASSTRDRDYGYTF